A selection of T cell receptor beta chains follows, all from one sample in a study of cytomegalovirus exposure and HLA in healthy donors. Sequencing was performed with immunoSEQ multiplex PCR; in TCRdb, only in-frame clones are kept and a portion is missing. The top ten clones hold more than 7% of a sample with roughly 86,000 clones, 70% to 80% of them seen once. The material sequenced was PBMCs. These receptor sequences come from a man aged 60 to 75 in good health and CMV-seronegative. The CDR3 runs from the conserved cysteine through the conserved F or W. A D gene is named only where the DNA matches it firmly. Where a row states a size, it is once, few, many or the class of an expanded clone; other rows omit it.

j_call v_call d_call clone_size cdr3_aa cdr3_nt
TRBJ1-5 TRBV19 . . CASRKGNQPQHF TGTGCCAGCAGGAAAGGCAATCAGCCCCAGCATTTT
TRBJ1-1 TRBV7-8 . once CASSLAGAYTEAFF TGTGCCAGCAGCTTAGCAGGGGCCTACACTGAAGCTTTCTTT
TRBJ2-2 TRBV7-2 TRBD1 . CASSLSGTGFPGELFF TGTGCCAGCAGCCTATCCGGGACAGGGTTCCCCGGGGAGCTGTTTTTT
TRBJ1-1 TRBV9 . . CASSVGLGLTEAFF TGTGCCAGCAGCGTAGGGTTGGGGCTCACCGAAGCTTTCTTT
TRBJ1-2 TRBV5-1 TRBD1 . CASSLDRDGYTF TGCGCCAGCAGCCTGGACAGGGATGGCTACACCTTC
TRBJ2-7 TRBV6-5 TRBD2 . CASTSSGTHEQYF TGTGCCAGCACTTCTAGCGGGACCCACGAGCAGTACTTC
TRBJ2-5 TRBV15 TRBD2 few CATSRDSGGAETQYF TGTGCCACCAGCAGAGATAGCGGGGGGGCAGAGACCCAGTACTTC
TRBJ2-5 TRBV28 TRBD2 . CASSFQGEGASGRAETQYF TGTGCCAGCAGTTTTCAGGGGGAGGGGGCTAGCGGGAGGGCAGAGACCCAGTACTTC
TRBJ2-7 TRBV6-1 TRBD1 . CASSMDRYEQYF TGTGCCAGCAGCATGGACAGGTACGAGCAGTACTTC
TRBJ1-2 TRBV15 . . CATSRDGVGGRNYGYTF TGTGCCACCAGCAGAGACGGGGTGGGAGGGAGAAACTATGGCTACACCTTC
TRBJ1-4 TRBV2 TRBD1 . CASSERGRATNEKLFF TGTGCCAGCAGTGAAAGGGGGCGGGCAACTAATGAAAAACTGTTTTTT
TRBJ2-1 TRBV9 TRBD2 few CASAVGEGTYNEQFF TGTGCCAGCGCGGTGGGGGAGGGAACCTACAATGAGCAGTTCTTC
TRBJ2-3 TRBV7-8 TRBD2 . CASSLRVTAGGRIADTQYF TGTGCCAGCAGCTTAAGAGTCACGGCGGGGGGGCGGATCGCAGATACGCAGTATTTT
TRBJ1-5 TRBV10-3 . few CAISAGGEDNQPQHF TGTGCCATCAGCGCCGGGGGAGAGGACAATCAGCCCCAGCATTTT
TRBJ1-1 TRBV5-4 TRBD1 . CASSWGTGTHTEAFF TGTGCCAGCAGCTGGGGGACAGGGACACACACTGAAGCTTTCTTT
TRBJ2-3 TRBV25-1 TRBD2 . CASSVVGLAGGQDTQYF TGTGCCAGCAGTGTTGTAGGACTAGCGGGGGGGCAAGATACGCAGTATTTT